Each of the 26 T cell receptor beta chains below was sequenced from the same sample in a study of OX40 agonist ivuxolimab in advanced cancers. This table comes from immunoSEQ multiplex PCR, and its TCRdb copy is limited to in-frame clones, with some not included. The sample records approximately 82,000 clones, about 86% being singletons. The input for sequencing was CD4+ or CD8+ T cells sorted from blood, taken in a trial of the OX40 agonist ivuxolimab. The receptors stem from an adult with an advanced solid tumor such as melanoma, head and neck, liver or kidney cancer.

The chain has TRBV19 and TRBJ2-6; possible D gene TRBD2, 6 bases. Germline-derived CDR1 and CDR2 are LNHDA and SQIVND (reference sequence). Trimming cost V 9 bases and J 0 bases, with 12 bases left between them. CDR3 length: 15 residues. CDR3 residues: CASRDSVSGANVLTF. The DNA for the CDR3 is TGTGCCAGCCGGGACTCAGTCTCTGGGGCCAACGTCCTGACTTTC.

Here the CDR3 reads CASTALGGIYGYTF. CDR3 bases: TGTGCCAGCACCGCTTTGGGAGGGATCTATGGCTACACCTTC. This sequence joins TRBV9 and TRBJ1-2; D is uncertain. CDR1 is SGDLS, CDR2 YYNGEE, per germline. Trimming cost V 6 bases and J 4 bases, with 16 bases left between them. The CDR3 length is 14 residues.

The chain links TRBV15 to TRBJ1-1, with D unresolved. Trimming took 5 bases from V and 7 from J, leaving 17 bases between them. The germline CDR1 and CDR2 sequences are LNHNV and YYDKDF (reference sequence). This CDR3 is 14 amino acids long. The chain's CDR3 is CATSPWRETSEAFF. CDR3 sequence (DNA): TGTGCCACCAGCCCCTGGAGGGAAACGAGTGAAGCTTTCTTT.

The CDR3 spells CAWSQGVGNQPQHF. The CDR3 nucleotides read TGTGCCTGGAGCCAGGGAGTTGGCAATCAGCCCCAGCATTTT. The chain has TRBV30 and TRBJ1-5; tentatively, D is TRBD1 (5 bases). The CDR3 contains 14 residues. Trimming shortened V by 3 bases and J by 2 bases, and 11 bases separated the two germline ends. Germline CDR1 is GTSNPN and CDR2 is SVGIG (reference sequence).

The chain carries TRBV27 and TRBJ1-2; D perhaps matches TRBD1 (6 bases). CDR1 is MNHEY, CDR2 SMNVEV, per germline (reference sequence). The V end was cut by 4 bases, the J end by 3 bases, with 9 bases between. CDR3 length: 13 residues. The CDR3 loop reads CASSSGGYYGYTF. The CDR3 coding sequence is TGTGCCAGCAGTTCTGGGGGCTACTATGGCTACACCTTC.

The chain couples TRBV7-9 to TRBJ2-5; unclear D gene. V lost 5 bases, J lost 5 bases, and 6 bases lay in between. This CDR3 has 11 amino acids. Germline V lookup: CDR1 SEHNR, CDR2 FQNEAQ (reference sequence). The CDR3 reads CASSHGETQYF. CDR3 coding DNA: TGTGCCAGCAGCCACGGGGAGACCCAGTACTTC. The full variable domain, with the rest looked up from reference TRBV7-9 and TRBJ2-5, is DTGVSQNPRHKITKRGQNVTFRCDPISEHNRLYWYRQTLGQGPEFLTYFQNEAQLEKSRLLSDRFSAERPKGSFSTLEIQRTEQGDSAMYLCASSHGETQYFGPGTRLLVL.

J is TRBJ1-5 and V is TRBV27; 7 bases line up with TRBD1. Trimming removed 6 bases from V and 5 bases from J; junction bases left unmatched: 10. CDR1 is MNHEY, CDR2 SMNVEV, per germline (reference sequence). CDR3 length equals 15 residues. CDR3 residues: CASRRDSRLYQPQHF. In DNA, the CDR3 is TGTGCCAGCAGAAGGGACAGCCGACTCTATCAGCCCCAGCATTTT.

The V and J genes are TRBV9 and TRBJ2-3; 9 nucleotides line up with TRBD1. Germline CDR1 and CDR2: SGDLS and YYNGEE. The CDR3 has 16 residues. The V gene end was trimmed by 4 bases and the J gene end by 2 bases; junction bases not matched to a gene: 8. CDR3: CASSPQGTGHTDTQYF. CDR3 coding DNA: TGTGCCAGCAGCCCCCAAGGGACAGGGCACACAGATACGCAGTATTTT.

This rearrangement joins TRBV11-2 to TRBJ2-1, with TRBD2 as a possible D gene (6 bases). Germline V gives CDR1 SGHAT, CDR2 FQNNGV. The CDR3 spans 13 residues. With 4 bases removed from V and 9 bases from J, the gap between germline ends came to 13 bases. The CDR3 loop reads CASSSALAIEQFF. The CDR3 DNA sequence: TGTGCCAGCAGCTCAGCGCTAGCGATTGAGCAGTTCTTC.

The J gene is TRBJ1-2, the V gene TRBV29-1, with TRBD1 matching 9 bases. The germline gives CDR1 SQVTM, CDR2 ANQGSEA. CDR3 length equals 15 residues. Trimming took 6 bases from V and 4 from J; bases not matched to a gene: 12. CDR3 sequence reads: CSVAKGTGNFYGYTF. The CDR3 DNA sequence: TGCAGCGTCGCCAAGGGGACAGGGAATTTCTATGGCTACACCTTC.

This sequence joins TRBV4-1 and TRBJ1-5, with no clear D. Germline V gives CDR1 MGHRA, CDR2 YSYEKL. Trimming shortened V by 1 base and J by 1 base, and 8 bases separated the two germline ends. This CDR3 contains 15 residues. CDR3 DNA: TGCGCCAGCAGCCAAGCTCTAGGGAGCAATCAGCCCCAGCATTTT. Protein product: CASSQALGSNQPQHF.

CDR3 DNA: TGCGCCAGCAGGGAAGCGGGAGTGGGCACAGATACGCAGTATTTT. This translates into CASREAGVGTDTQYF. V usage is TRBV10-1 and J usage is TRBJ2-3; 8 bases fit TRBD2. V was pared by 6 bases and J by 1 base, with 6 bases of the junction left unmatched. CDR1 is WNHNN and CDR2 is SYGVQD in the germline V gene (reference sequence). This CDR3 contains 15 residues.

The genes are TRBV2 and TRBJ1-5, with TRBD1 as a possible D gene (5 bases). CDR3 length: 16 residues. Germline V gives CDR1 SNHLY, CDR2 FYNNEI. The V end was cut by 0 bases, the J end by 1 base, with 10 bases between. The CDR3 sequence is CASSEALGVSNQPQHF. Written as DNA, the CDR3 is TGTGCCAGCAGTGAAGCGCTAGGGGTGAGCAATCAGCCCCAGCATTTT. Full variable domain (rest looked up from reference TRBV2 and TRBJ1-5): EPEVTQTPSHQVTQMGQEVILRCVPISNHLYFYWYRQILGQKVEFLVSFYNNEISEKSEIFDDQFSVERPDGSNFTLKIRSTKLEDSAMYFCASSEALGVSNQPQHFGDGTRLSIL.

V gene TRBV30 combines with J gene TRBJ2-2; TRBD2 matches 7 bases. The ends lost 4 bases at V and 1 base at J; junction bases unmatched: 3. The germline V gene encodes CDR1 GTSNPN and CDR2 SVGIG (reference sequence). CDR3 length: 14 residues. Here the CDR3 DNA reads TGTGCCTGGATAAAGCGGGAGAACACCGGGGAGCTGTTTTTT. The encoded protein is CAWIKRENTGELFF.

The J gene is TRBJ2-5, the V gene TRBV5-5, with D unresolved. The germline V gene encodes CDR1 SGHKS and CDR2 YYEKEE (reference sequence). This CDR3 region has 11 residues. The V gene lost 2 bases and the J gene lost 12 bases, with 11 bases spanning the gap. The CDR3 coding sequence is TGTGCCAGCAGCTTAGAGTTTCGGGAGTACTTC. It is translated as CASSLEFREYF.

V gene TRBV6-5 combines with J gene TRBJ1-6; no clear D. V shed 5 bases and J shed 6 bases, with 11 bases lying between them. Germline-derived CDR1 and CDR2 are MNHEY and SVGAGI. The CDR3 extends over 14 amino acids. CDR3 amino acids: CASSIQGSNSPLHF. CDR3 DNA sequence: TGTGCCAGCAGTATTCAAGGGTCTAATTCACCCCTCCACTTT.

The J gene is TRBJ2-5, the V gene TRBV7-9; weak D call: TRBD1 (6 bases). CDR1 SEHNR and CDR2 FQNEAQ come from the germline V gene (reference sequence). CDR3 length equals 12 residues. The V gene lost 7 bases and the J gene lost 7 bases, with 13 bases spanning the gap. CDR3 DNA sequence: TGTGCCAGCACCGTACGAGGGGGGACCCAGTACTTC. Its translation is CASTVRGGTQYF.

This clone was seen only a few times. Mismatch with germline at one junction end may stem from a read error. The chain has TRBV14 and TRBJ1-5; D may be TRBD1 (6 bases). CDR3 length: 13 amino acids. Germline loops: CDR1 SGHDN, CDR2 FVKESK. The CDR3, as DNA: TGTGCCAGCAGTCAAGGGGGAAAGCAGCCCCAGCATTTT. It encodes CASSQGGKQPQHF.

In regard to this clone: One junction end does not reproduce the germline sequence, and a read error may be involved. This sequence joins TRBV6-5 and TRBJ1-5; no clear D gene. The CDR3 loop spans 14 amino acids. Germline loops: CDR1 MNHEY, CDR2 SVGAGI. In DNA form, the CDR3 reads TGTGCCATCAGTGCCGGCGGGTTAGGTCAGCCCCAGCATTTT. Protein product: CAISAGGLGQPQHF.

In this sample, this clone turned up once. The V and J genes are TRBV19 and TRBJ2-2, with D possibly matching TRBD1 (6 bases). The germline V gene has CDR1 LNHDA and CDR2 SQIVND (reference sequence). Trimming stripped 5 bases from V and 5 bases from J, with 15 bases between. The CDR3 has 15 amino acids. The CDR3 loop reads CASSLGALATGELFF. The CDR3 DNA is TGTGCCAGTAGTCTGGGGGCCCTTGCGACCGGGGAGCTGTTTTTT.

The chain couples TRBV2 to TRBJ2-6; D might be TRBD1 or TRBD2, each matching 5 bases. The CDR3 consists of 15 residues. V lost 4 bases, J lost 0 bases, and 7 bases lay in between. The germline V gene encodes CDR1 SNHLY and CDR2 FYNNEI. CDR3 in DNA: TGTGCCAGCAGTGCTGGGACCTCTGGGGCCAACGTCCTGACTTTC. It specifies CASSAGTSGANVLTF.

The chain has TRBV5-1 and TRBJ2-2; tentative D call: TRBD2 (6 bases). Looked up from germline, CDR1 is SGHRS and CDR2 is YFSETQ. This CDR3 is built from 15 residues. V lost 3 bases to trimming and J lost 1 base, with 10 bases between them. The CDR3 sequence: CASSSGDVNTGELFF. The CDR3 bases are TGCGCCAGCAGCTCGGGGGACGTGAACACCGGGGAGCTGTTTTTT.

The V gene is TRBV10-3, the J gene TRBJ1-1; D is undetermined. CDR1 is ENHRY, CDR2 SYGVKD, per germline. This CDR3 comprises 13 residues. Trimming shortened V by 4 bases and J by 0 bases, and 6 bases separated the two germline ends. The CDR3 region is CAISGTMNTEAFF. The CDR3 DNA is TGTGCCATCAGTGGGACCATGAACACTGAAGCTTTCTTT.

Concerning this clone itself: The same CDR3 also results from other DNA sequences found in this sample. V usage is TRBV9 and J usage is TRBJ2-5; 12 bases are shared with TRBD1. Losses at the gene ends were 3 bases for V and 5 bases for J; bases not matched to a gene: 5. Per germline, CDR1 SGDLS and CDR2 YYNGEE. The CDR3 is made up of 15 amino acids. CDR3 nucleotide sequence: TGTGCCAGCAGCGGGGGACAGGGGGCAGGGGAGACCCAGTACTTC. This sequence encodes CASSGGQGAGETQYF.

The rearrangement links TRBV30 to TRBJ2-7, with D perhaps TRBD1 (5 bases). V was clipped by 0 bases and J by 0 bases, with 12 bases between them. The CDR3 contains 15 residues. The germline gives CDR1 GTSNPN, CDR2 SVGIG (reference sequence). The CDR3 sequence: CAWSVRGRSSYEQYF. As DNA, the CDR3 is TGTGCCTGGAGTGTTAGGGGCCGAAGCTCCTACGAGCAGTACTTC.

The chain carries TRBV19 and TRBJ1-2; 8 nucleotides agree with TRBD1. The CDR3 is 14 amino acids. J lost 3 bases, V lost 5 bases, and 5 bases had no gene match. Germline CDR1 is LNHDA and CDR2 is SQIVND (reference sequence). This CDR3 reads CASSRRGRDYGYTF. The CDR3 bases are TGTGCCAGTAGTCGCAGGGGGCGAGACTATGGCTACACCTTC.